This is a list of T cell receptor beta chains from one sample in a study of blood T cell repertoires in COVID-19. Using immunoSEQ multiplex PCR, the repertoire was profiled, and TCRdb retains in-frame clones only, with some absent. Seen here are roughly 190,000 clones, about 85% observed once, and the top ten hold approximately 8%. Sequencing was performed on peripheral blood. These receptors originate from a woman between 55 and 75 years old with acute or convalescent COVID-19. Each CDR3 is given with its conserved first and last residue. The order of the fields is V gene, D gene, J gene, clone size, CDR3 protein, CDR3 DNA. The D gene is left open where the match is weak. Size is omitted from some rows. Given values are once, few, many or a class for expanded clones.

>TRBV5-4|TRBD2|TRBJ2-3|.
CASSLVVAGGTDTQYF
TGTGCCAGCAGCTTGGTAGTAGCGGGGGGCACAGATACGCAGTATTTT
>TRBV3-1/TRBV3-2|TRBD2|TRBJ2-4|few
CASSPRGRVDIQYF
TGTGCCAGCAGCCCACGGGGGAGGGTGGACATTCAGTACTTC
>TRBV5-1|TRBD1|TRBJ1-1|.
CASSGGTGNTEAFF
TGCGCCAGCAGCGGTGGGACAGGTAACACTGAAGCTTTCTTT
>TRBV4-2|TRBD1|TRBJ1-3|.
CASSQGTGLDTIYF
TGTGCCAGCAGCCAAGGGACAGGGCTAGACACCATATATTTT
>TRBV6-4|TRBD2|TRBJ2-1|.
CASTQVAGGEQFF
TGTGCCAGCACACAAGTAGCGGGAGGCGAGCAGTTCTTC
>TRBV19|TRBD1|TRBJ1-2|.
CASSFGTGVGYTF
TGTGCCAGTAGTTTCGGGACAGGGGTCGGCTACACCTTC
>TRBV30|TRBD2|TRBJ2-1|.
CAWNQGLAGGGQFF
TGTGCCTGGAACCAGGGACTAGCGGGAGGGGGGCAGTTCTTC
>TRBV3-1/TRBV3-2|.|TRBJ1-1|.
CASSQDLREGNTEAFF
TGTGCCAGCAGCCAAGATCTCAGAGAGGGGAACACTGAAGCTTTCTTT
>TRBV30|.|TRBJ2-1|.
CAWTPGASSYNEQFF
TGTGCCTGGACCCCTGGGGCTAGCTCCTACAATGAGCAGTTCTTC
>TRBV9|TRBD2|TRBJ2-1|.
CASSVVGSGSEQFF
TGTGCCAGCAGCGTAGTGGGTAGCGGGAGTGAGCAGTTCTTC
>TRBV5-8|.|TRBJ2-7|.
CASSLTAYLPYEQYF
TGTGCCAGCAGCTTGACTGCCTACCTACCCTACGAGCAGTACTTC
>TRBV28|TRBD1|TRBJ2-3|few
CASSPQGAGTDTQYF
TGTGCCAGCAGTCCACAGGGGGCCGGGACAGATACGCAGTATTTT
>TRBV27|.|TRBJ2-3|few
CASSLSLYTDTQYF
TGTGCCAGCAGTTTATCACTTTACACAGATACGCAGTATTTT
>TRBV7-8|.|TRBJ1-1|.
CASSLGQGEKNTEAFF
TGTGCCAGCAGCTTAGGTCAGGGTGAGAAAAACACTGAAGCTTTCTTT
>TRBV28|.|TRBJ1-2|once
CASSPTGAYGYTF
TGTGCCAGCAGCCCGACAGGAGCCTATGGCTACACCTTC
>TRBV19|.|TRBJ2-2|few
CASSIDSLNTGELFF
TGTGCCAGTAGTATCGACAGCTTGAACACCGGGGAGCTGTTTTTT
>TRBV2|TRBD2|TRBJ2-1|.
CASRTSGVYNEQFF
TGTGCCAGCAGGACTAGCGGGGTATACAATGAGCAGTTCTTC
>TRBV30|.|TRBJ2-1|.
CAWRRGRLSSYNEQFF
TGTGCCTGGAGGCGAGGGAGGCTGAGCTCCTACAATGAGCAGTTCTTC
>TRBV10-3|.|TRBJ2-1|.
CAIRGLAANEQFF
TGTGCCATCCGTGGCCTGGCGGCCAATGAGCAGTTCTTC
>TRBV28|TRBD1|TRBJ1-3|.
CASKRDSSGNTIYF
TGTGCCAGCAAACGGGACAGCTCTGGAAACACCATATATTTT
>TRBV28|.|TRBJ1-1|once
CASSLLEGMNTEAFF
TGTGCCAGCAGTTTGTTGGAGGGGATGAACACTGAAGCTTTCTTT
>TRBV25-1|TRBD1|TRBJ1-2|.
CASSETGGDNGYTF
TGTGCCAGCAGTGAAACAGGGGGCGACAATGGCTACACCTTC
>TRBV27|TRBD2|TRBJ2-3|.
CASSFSVQWGGPTDTQYF
TGTGCCAGCAGTTTTTCCGTCCAATGGGGGGGACCCACAGATACGCAGTATTTT
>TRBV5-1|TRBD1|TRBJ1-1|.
CASSLGSGGGNTEAFF
TGCGCCAGCAGCTTGGGGTCAGGGGGTGGGAACACTGAAGCTTTCTTT
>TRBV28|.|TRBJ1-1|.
CASSLLGATEAFF
TGTGCCAGCAGTTTATTAGGGGCCACTGAAGCTTTCTTT
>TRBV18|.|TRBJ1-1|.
CASSLTGNSEAFF
TGTGCCAGCTCACTGACCGGGAACTCTGAAGCTTTCTTT
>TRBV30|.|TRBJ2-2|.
CAWKGTQNTGELFF
TGTGCCTGGAAAGGGACTCAAAACACCGGGGAGCTGTTTTTT
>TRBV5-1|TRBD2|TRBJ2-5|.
CASSLALAGVETQYF
TGCGCCAGCAGCTTAGCACTAGCGGGAGTCGAGACCCAGTACTTC
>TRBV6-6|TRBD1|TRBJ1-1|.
CASRSTGDTEAFF
TGTGCCAGCAGATCTACAGGGGACACTGAAGCTTTCTTT
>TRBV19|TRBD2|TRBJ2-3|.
CASSFSLYGRASTDTQYF
TGTGCCAGTAGTTTCTCCCTCTACGGGAGGGCCAGCACAGATACGCAGTATTTT
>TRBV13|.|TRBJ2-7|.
CASSRQFYEQYF
TGTGCCAGCAGCCGACAATTCTACGAGCAGTACTTC
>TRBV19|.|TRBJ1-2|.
CASSAPGRGDYGYTF
TGTGCCAGTAGTGCCCCGGGCAGGGGAGATTATGGCTACACCTTC
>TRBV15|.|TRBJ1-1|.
CATSRGVGISNTEAFF
TGTGCCACCAGCAGAGGTGTCGGGATCTCGAACACTGAAGCTTTCTTT
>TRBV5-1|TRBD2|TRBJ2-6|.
CASSLLPMTSGSSGANVLTF
TGCGCCAGCAGCCTCCTACCGATGACTAGCGGGAGTTCTGGGGCCAACGTCCTGACTTTC
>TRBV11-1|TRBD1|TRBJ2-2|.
CASSTGQGSLTGELFF
TGTGCCAGCAGCACGGGACAGGGGAGCCTCACCGGGGAGCTGTTTTTT
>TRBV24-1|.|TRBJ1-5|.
CATKGGGDNQPQHF
TGTGCCACCAAAGGGGGAGGGGATAATCAGCCCCAGCATTTT
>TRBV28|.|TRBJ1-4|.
CASSPGLSTGKLFF
TGTGCCAGCTCTCCGGGACTGTCCACAGGAAAACTGTTTTTT
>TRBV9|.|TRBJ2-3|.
CASTPAPQGALGYF
TGTGCCAGCACCCCCGCGCCACAGGGAGCTCTTGGGTATTTT
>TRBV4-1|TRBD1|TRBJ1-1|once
CASSQDSRQGKRLGHTEAFF
TGCGCCAGCAGCCAAGATTCACGACAGGGGAAGAGGTTAGGGCACACTGAAGCTTTCTTT
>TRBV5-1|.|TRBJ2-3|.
CASSPGGRADTQYF
TGCGCCAGCAGCCCGGGGGGCAGGGCAGATACGCAGTATTTT
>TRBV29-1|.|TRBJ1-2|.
CSVETGDGYTF
TGCAGCGTTGAAACAGGAGATGGCTACACCTTC
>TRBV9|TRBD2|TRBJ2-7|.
CASSVGVSGRDTTYEQYF
TGTGCCAGCAGCGTAGGGGTTAGCGGGAGGGATACAACCTACGAGCAGTACTTC
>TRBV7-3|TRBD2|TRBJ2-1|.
CASSLKAGLYNEQFF
TGTGCCAGCAGCTTAAAAGCGGGACTATACAATGAGCAGTTCTTC
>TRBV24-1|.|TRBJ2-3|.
CATSAPGQNTDTQYF
TGTGCCACCAGTGCCCCCGGACAGAACACAGATACGCAGTATTTT
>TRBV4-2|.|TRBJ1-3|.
CASSQGSRQTGNTIYF
TGTGCCAGCAGCCAAGGGAGTAGACAGACTGGAAACACCATATATTTT
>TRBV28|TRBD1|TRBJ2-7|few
CASSLGQGQSYEQYF
TGTGCCAGCAGTTTGGGGCAGGGACAGTCCTACGAGCAGTACTTC
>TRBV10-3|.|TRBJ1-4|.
CAISEVARDVELFF
TGTGCCATCAGTGAAGTAGCGCGGGACGTGGAACTGTTTTTT
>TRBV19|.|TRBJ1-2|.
CASSIGYRNYGYTF
TGTGCCAGTAGTATAGGTTACAGAAACTATGGCTACACCTTC
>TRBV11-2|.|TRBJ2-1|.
CASSLDREHQQFF
TGTGCCAGCAGCTTAGATCGGGAGCACCAACAGTTCTTC